The source of this T cell receptor (beta chain) is a study of T cells in Graves' hyperthyroidism and ophthalmopathy. Amplified regions were TCR beta CDR3 sequences from RNA transcripts. The study used the HTBI primer set for a first-round RT-PCR of the TCR CDR3. Each CDR3 protein gets one entry after TCRdb re-called the multiplex PCR reads with MiXCR. The table includes under 650,000 distinct CDR3 sequences, about 17% detected once. Over 18 months, lack of ophthalmopathy progression marked Graves' hyperthyroidism as stable. 10 ml of fresh peripheral blood supplied the PBMCs. The germline V gene encodes CDR1 SGHAT and CDR2 FQDESV (reference sequence). The CDR3 length is 12 residues. Trimming took 2 bases from V and 10 from J, leaving 11 bases between them. This clonotype was counted many times.

J is TRBJ2-5 and V is TRBV11-1; possible D gene TRBD2, 5 bases. The sequence came from a woman in her twenties or thirties with Graves' hyperthyroidism. Sequencing was carried out using blood. CDR3 DNA: TGTGCCAGCAGCTTATTTGAGAGGGACCAGTACTTC. Amino acids: CASSLFERDQYF.